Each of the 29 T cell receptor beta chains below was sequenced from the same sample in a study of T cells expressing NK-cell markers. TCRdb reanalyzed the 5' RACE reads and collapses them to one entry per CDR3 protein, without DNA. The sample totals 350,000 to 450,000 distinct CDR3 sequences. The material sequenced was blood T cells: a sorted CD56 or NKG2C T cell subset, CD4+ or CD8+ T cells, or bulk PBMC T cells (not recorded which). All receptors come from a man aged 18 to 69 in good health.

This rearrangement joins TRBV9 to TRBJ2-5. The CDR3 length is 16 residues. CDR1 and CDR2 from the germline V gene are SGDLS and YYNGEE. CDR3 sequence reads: CASSVYGRSYQETQYF. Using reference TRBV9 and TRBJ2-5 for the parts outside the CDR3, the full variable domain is DSGVTQTPKHLITATGQRVTLRCSPRSGDLSVYWYQQSLDQGLQFLIQYYNGEERAKGNILERFSAQQFPDLHSELNLSSLELGDSALYFCASSVYGRSYQETQYFGPGTRLLVL.

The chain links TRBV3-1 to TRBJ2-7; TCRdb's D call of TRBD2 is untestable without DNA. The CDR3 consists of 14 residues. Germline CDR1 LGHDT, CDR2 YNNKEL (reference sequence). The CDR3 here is CASSQEPSGYEQYF.

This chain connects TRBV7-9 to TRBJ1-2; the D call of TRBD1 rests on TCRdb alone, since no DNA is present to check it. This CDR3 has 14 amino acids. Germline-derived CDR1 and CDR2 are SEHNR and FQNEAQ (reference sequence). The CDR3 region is CASSPPWTAYGYTF.

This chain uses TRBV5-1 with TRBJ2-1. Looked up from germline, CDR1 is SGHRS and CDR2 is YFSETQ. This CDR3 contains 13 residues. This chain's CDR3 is CASSLATFGEQFF. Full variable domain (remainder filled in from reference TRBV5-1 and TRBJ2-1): KAGVTQTPRYLIKTRGQQVTLSCSPISGHRSVSWYQQTPGQGLQFLFEYFSETQRNKGNFPGRFSGRQFSNSRSEMNVSTLELGDSALYLCASSLATFGEQFFGPGTRLTVL.

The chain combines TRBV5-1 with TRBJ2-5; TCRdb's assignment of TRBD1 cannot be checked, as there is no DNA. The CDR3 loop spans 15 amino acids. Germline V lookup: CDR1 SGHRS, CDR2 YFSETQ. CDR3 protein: CASNPHPDRQETQYF.

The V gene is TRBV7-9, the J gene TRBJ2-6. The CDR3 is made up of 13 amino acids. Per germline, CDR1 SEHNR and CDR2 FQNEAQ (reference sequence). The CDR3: CAITGAGANVLTF. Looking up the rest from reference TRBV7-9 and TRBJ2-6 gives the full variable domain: DTGVSQNPRHKITKRGQNVTFRCDPISEHNRLYWYRQTLGQGPEFLTYFQNEAQLEKSRLLSDRFSAERPKGSFSTLEIQRTEQGDSAMYLCAITGAGANVLTFGAGSRLTVL.

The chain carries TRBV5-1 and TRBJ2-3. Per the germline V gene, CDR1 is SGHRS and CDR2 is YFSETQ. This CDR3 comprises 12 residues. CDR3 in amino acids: CASSLSIDTQYF.

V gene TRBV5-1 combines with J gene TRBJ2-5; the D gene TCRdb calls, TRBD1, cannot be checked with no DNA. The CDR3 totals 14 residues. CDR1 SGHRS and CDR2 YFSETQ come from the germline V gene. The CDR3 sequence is CASSRQGVTETQYF.

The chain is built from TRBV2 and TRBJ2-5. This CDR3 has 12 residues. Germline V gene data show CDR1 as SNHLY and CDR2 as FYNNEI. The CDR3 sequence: CASSGQLETQYF. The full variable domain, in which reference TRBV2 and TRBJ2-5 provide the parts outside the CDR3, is EPEVTQTPSHQVTQMGQEVILRCVPISNHLYFYWYRQILGQKVEFLVSFYNNEISEKSEIFDDQFSVERPDGSNFTLKIRSTKLEDSAMYFCASSGQLETQYFGPGTRLLVL.

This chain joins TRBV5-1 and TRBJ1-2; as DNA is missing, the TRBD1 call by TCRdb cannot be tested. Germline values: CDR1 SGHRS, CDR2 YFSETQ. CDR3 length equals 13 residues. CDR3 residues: CASKWDNNYGYTF.

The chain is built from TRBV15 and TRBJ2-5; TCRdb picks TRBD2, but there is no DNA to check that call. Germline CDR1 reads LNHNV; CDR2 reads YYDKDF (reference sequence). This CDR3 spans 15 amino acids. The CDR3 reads CATSRRTTGLETQYF.

This chain's CDR3 is CASSLGQGSPRTDTQYF. This chain uses TRBV11-2 with TRBJ2-3; checking the TCRdb D call of TRBD1 is not possible without DNA. CDR3 size: 17 residues. Per the germline V gene, CDR1 is SGHAT and CDR2 is FQNNGV.

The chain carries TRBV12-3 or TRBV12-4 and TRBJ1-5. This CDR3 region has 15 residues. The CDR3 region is CASRASGTRNQPQHF.

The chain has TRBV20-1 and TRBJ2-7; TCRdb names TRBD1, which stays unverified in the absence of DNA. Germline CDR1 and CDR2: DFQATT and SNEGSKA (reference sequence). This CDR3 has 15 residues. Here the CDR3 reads CSARDPHGQGLEQYF.

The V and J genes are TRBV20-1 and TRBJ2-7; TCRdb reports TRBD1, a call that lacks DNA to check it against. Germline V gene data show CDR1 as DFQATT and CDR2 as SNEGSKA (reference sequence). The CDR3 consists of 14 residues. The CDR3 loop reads CSARVDGARGEQYF.

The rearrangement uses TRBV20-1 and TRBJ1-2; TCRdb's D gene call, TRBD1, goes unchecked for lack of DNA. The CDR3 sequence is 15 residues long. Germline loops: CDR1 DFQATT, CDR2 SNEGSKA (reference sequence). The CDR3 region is CSANLPGTGAYGYTF.

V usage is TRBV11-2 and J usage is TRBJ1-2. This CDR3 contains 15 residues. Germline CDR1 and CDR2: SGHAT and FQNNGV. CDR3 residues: CASSPRRGVYYGYTF. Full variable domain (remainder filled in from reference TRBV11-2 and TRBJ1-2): EAGVAQSPRYKIIEKRQSVAFWCNPISGHATLYWYQQILGQGPKLLIQFQNNGVVDDSQLPKDRFSAERLKGVDSTLKIQPAKLEDSAVYLCASSPRRGVYYGYTFGSGTRLTVV.

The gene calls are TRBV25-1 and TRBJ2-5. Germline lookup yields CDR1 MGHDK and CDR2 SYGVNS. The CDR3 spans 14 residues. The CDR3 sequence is CASSESGHQETQYF.

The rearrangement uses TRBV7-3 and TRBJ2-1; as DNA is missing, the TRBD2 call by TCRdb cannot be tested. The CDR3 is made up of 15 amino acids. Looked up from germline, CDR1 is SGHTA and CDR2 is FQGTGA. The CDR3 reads CASSPQRGANNEQFF.

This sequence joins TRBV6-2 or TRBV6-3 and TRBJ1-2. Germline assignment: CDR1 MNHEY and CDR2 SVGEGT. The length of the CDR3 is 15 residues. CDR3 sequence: CASSYSGRRNYGYTF.

CDR3: CASSPRTSLSTDTQYF. This chain connects TRBV7-2 to TRBJ2-3; TCRdb selects TRBD2, and the lack of DNA leaves this call unchecked. This CDR3 is built from 16 residues. In germline, CDR1 is SGHTA, CDR2 FQGNSA. The complete variable domain, with remaining parts taken from reference TRBV7-2 and TRBJ2-3, reads GAGVSQSPSNKVTEKGKDVELRCDPISGHTALYWYRQSLGQGLEFLIYFQGNSAPDKSGLPSDRFSAERTGGSVSTLTIQRTQQEDSAVYLCASSPRTSLSTDTQYFGPGTRLTVL.

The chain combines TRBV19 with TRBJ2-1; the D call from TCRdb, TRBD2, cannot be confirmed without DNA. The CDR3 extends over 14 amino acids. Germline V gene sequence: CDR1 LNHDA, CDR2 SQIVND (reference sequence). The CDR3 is CASSGRAAYNEQFF.

This CDR3 is CASSAGTGGRIRDYNEQFF. This rearrangement joins TRBV2 to TRBJ2-1; TCRdb's D call, TRBD1, is unchecked because there is no DNA. The CDR3 runs to 19 residues. The germline V gene has CDR1 SNHLY and CDR2 FYNNEI.

CDR3: CASSLVGQGLITEAFF. This sequence joins TRBV5-1 and TRBJ1-1; TCRdb's D gene call, TRBD1, goes unchecked for lack of DNA. Germline CDR1 is SGHRS and CDR2 is YFSETQ. The CDR3 loop spans 16 amino acids.

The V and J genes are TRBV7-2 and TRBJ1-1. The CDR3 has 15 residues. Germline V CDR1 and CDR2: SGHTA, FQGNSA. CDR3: CASSQQGGLNTEAFF.

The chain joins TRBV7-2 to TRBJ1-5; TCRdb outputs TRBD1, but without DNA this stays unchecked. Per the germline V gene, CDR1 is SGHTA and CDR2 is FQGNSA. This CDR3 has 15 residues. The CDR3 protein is CASSLVGTVNQPQHF.

CDR3 in amino acids: CASSGGAVETQYF. This chain joins TRBV13 and TRBJ2-5; the D call of TRBD1 rests on TCRdb alone, since no DNA is present to check it. The CDR3 runs to 13 residues. Per germline, CDR1 PRHDT and CDR2 FYEKMQ (reference sequence).

CDR3: CASSLVLENPYF. The V call is TRBV7-9, the J call TRBJ2-5. The CDR3 runs to 12 residues. Germline lookup yields CDR1 SEHNR and CDR2 FQNEAQ (reference sequence).

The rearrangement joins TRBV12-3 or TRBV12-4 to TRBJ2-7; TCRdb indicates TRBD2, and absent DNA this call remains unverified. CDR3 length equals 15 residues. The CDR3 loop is CASRSDKDGSYEQYF.